Shown below are 30 T cell receptor beta chains from a single sample sequenced in a study of blood T cell repertoires in COVID-19. The method was immunoSEQ multiplex PCR; TCRdb's version includes in-frame clones alone and lacks a portion of them. The sample holds fewer than 250,000 clones, 80% to 90% seen once. The sequencing input was PBMCs or T cells enriched from blood (not recorded which). The receptors were sampled from a woman under 40 who had been exposed to COVID-19.

A single count supports this clone. This chain links TRBV9 with TRBJ1-3; the D gene is possibly TRBD1 (5 bases). The germline V and J ends were trimmed by 0 bases and 0 bases, with 10 bases remaining between them. CDR1 and CDR2 from the germline V gene are SGDLS and YYNGEE. CDR3 length: 16 amino acids. The CDR3 sequence is CASSVAEGFSGNTIYF. The CDR3 DNA sequence: TGTGCCAGCAGCGTAGCGGAGGGGTTCTCTGGAAACACCATATATTTT. The complete variable domain, with remaining parts taken from reference TRBV9 and TRBJ1-3, reads DSGVTQTPKHLITATGQRVTLRCSPRSGDLSVYWYQQSLDQGLQFLIQYYNGEERAKGNILERFSAQQFPDLHSELNLSSLELGDSALYFCASSVAEGFSGNTIYFGEGSWLTVV.

The chain recombines TRBV10-3 with TRBJ1-2; D unclear. The CDR3 loop spans 11 amino acids. Trimming removed 4 bases from V and 8 bases from J, with 8 bases in between. In germline, CDR1 is ENHRY, CDR2 SYGVKD. This CDR3 is CAISGNSGYTF. CDR3 DNA sequence: TGTGCCATCAGTGGCAACAGCGGCTACACCTTC.

This clone was detected only a few times. V gene TRBV10-3 combines with J gene TRBJ1-5; TRBD1 matches at 10 bases. The CDR3 sequence is 14 residues long. From germline, CDR1 is ENHRY and CDR2 SYGVKD. V dropped 3 bases and J dropped 6; count of bases not matched to a gene: 2. CDR3 nucleotides: TGTGCCATCAGTGACGGACAGGGGGGTCAGCCCCAGCATTTT. It translates to CAISDGQGGQPQHF.

The chain carries TRBV9 and TRBJ2-1, with TRBD2 as a possible D gene (6 bases). The CDR3 is made up of 14 amino acids. CDR1 and CDR2 from the germline V gene are SGDLS and YYNGEE. V was trimmed by 0 bases and J by 8 bases, leaving 12 bases between them. CDR3 sequence reads: CASSVATSTYEQFF. The CDR3 DNA follows: TGTGCCAGCAGCGTAGCGACTAGTACGTATGAGCAGTTCTTC. The entire variable domain, with the rest obtained from reference TRBV9 and TRBJ2-1, is as follows: DSGVTQTPKHLITATGQRVTLRCSPRSGDLSVYWYQQSLDQGLQFLIQYYNGEERAKGNILERFSAQQFPDLHSELNLSSLELGDSALYFCASSVATSTYEQFFGPGTRLTVL.

V is TRBV19 and J is TRBJ2-1; the D gene is possibly TRBD2 (5 bases). Trimming left V 10 bases short and J 0 bases short, with 16 bases between. This CDR3 spans 15 amino acids. Germline V gene lookup returns CDR1 LNHDA and CDR2 SQIVND (reference sequence). CDR3 sequence: CATEGGRRSYNEQFF. CDR3 nucleotides: TGTGCCACTGAAGGCGGGCGCCGCTCCTACAATGAGCAGTTCTTC. The whole variable domain, remainder taken from reference TRBV19 and TRBJ2-1, is DGGITQSPKYLFRKEGQNVTLSCEQNLNHDAMYWYRQDPGQGLRLIYYSQIVNDFQKGDIAEGYSVSREKKESFPLTVTSAQKNPTAFYLCATEGGRRSYNEQFFGPGTRLTVL.

This clone was seen repeatedly, ten times or more. The V call is TRBV10-3, the J call TRBJ2-7, with TRBD1 matching 9 bases. The J segment lost 0 bases and the V segment lost 3 bases, leaving 3 bases of the junction unmatched. Germline CDR1 and CDR2: ENHRY and SYGVKD. The length of the CDR3 is 15 residues. The CDR3 sequence: CAISDPGQGSYEQYF. Here the CDR3 DNA reads TGTGCCATCAGTGACCCGGGACAGGGCTCCTACGAGCAGTACTTC.

The sample holds a few counts of this clone. The chain couples TRBV19 to TRBJ2-2, with a possible D match to TRBD1 (6 bases). Trimming pared 5 bases from V and 6 bases from J, leaving 13 bases between. The CDR3 is 14 amino acids. CDR1 and CDR2 (germline): LNHDA, SQIVND (reference sequence). The DNA of the CDR3 is TGTGCCAGTAGTTGGCTAAGGACAGCCGGGGAGCTGTTTTTT. Translation gives CASSWLRTAGELFF. Together with reference TRBV19 and TRBJ2-2, the CDR3 gives the full variable domain: DGGITQSPKYLFRKEGQNVTLSCEQNLNHDAMYWYRQDPGQGLRLIYYSQIVNDFQKGDIAEGYSVSREKKESFPLTVTSAQKNPTAFYLCASSWLRTAGELFFGEGSRLTVL.

The chain joins TRBV28 to TRBJ2-2, with D possibly being TRBD1 (6 bases). Per germline, CDR1 MDHEN and CDR2 SYDVKM. CDR3 length: 12 amino acids. V gave up 7 bases and J gave up 10 bases, with 13 bases separating them. The CDR3 protein is CASMGQGLELFF. CDR3 DNA sequence: TGTGCCAGCATGGGTCAGGGGCTGGAGCTGTTTTTT.

The rearrangement joins TRBV7-7 to TRBJ2-5; weak D call: TRBD1 (6 bases). The CDR3 length is 15 residues. Between the trimmed V and J ends, which lost 5 bases and 4 bases, there was a span of 17 bases. Germline V CDR1 and CDR2: SSHAT, FNYEAQ (reference sequence). The CDR3 loop reads CASSRQGGGGETQYF. For the CDR3, the DNA is TGTGCCAGCAGCCGACAAGGGGGTGGAGGAGAGACCCAGTACTTC.

The DNA of the CDR3 is TGTGCCAGCAGTCTCAGGGGGACAGGGTGGGATAATGAGCAGTTCTTC. Amino acid sequence: CASSLRGTGWDNEQFF. V and J are TRBV11-2 and TRBJ2-1; 9 bases match TRBD1. From germline, CDR1 is SGHAT and CDR2 FQNNGV. CDR3 length: 16 residues. V dropped 6 bases and J dropped 7; count of bases not matched to a gene: 13.

The chain joins TRBV5-1 to TRBJ1-1; no clear D gene. The CDR3 loop spans 15 amino acids. Germline CDR1 reads SGHRS; CDR2 reads YFSETQ. Trimming left V 3 bases short and J 2 bases short, with 14 bases between. DNA of the CDR3: TGCGCCAGCAGCTGGGGAGAGGGAGGTAACACTGAAGCTTTCTTT. It codes for CASSWGEGGNTEAFF. The variable domain in full, with the rest retrieved from reference TRBV5-1 and TRBJ1-1, is KAGVTQTPRYLIKTRGQQVTLSCSPISGHRSVSWYQQTPGQGLQFLFEYFSETQRNKGNFPGRFSGRQFSNSRSEMNVSTLELGDSALYLCASSWGEGGNTEAFFGQGTRLTVV.

This clone is a singleton in its sample. V gene TRBV5-1 combines with J gene TRBJ2-1; 12 positions match TRBD2. V shed 4 bases, J shed 1 base, and the junction held 6 bases outside the gene matches. There are 17 residues in the CDR3. Germline V gene data show CDR1 as SGHRS and CDR2 as YFSETQ. The CDR3 loop reads CASSPGLAGRSYNEQFF. The CDR3 DNA is TGCGCCAGCAGCCCCGGACTAGCGGGAAGGTCCTACAATGAGCAGTTCTTC.

The rearrangement links TRBV6-5 to TRBJ2-2; 7 positions match TRBD1. Germline CDR1 MNHEY, CDR2 SVGAGI. Losses at the gene ends were 0 bases for V and 6 bases for J; bases not matched to a gene: 4. This CDR3 region has 15 residues. CDR3 sequence reads: CASSYSRGPAGELFF. CDR3 bases: TGTGCCAGCAGTTACTCGAGGGGGCCGGCCGGGGAGCTGTTTTTT.

The chain recombines TRBV5-6 with TRBJ2-7; TRBD2 agrees at 10 bases. The V gene end was trimmed by 5 bases and the J gene end by 0 bases; junction bases not matched to a gene: 5. This CDR3 is built from 15 residues. CDR1 and CDR2 from the germline V gene are SGHDT and YYEEEE. The CDR3 loop reads CASSSGRPSSYEQYF. In DNA, the CDR3 is TGTGCCAGCAGTAGCGGGAGGCCGAGCTCCTACGAGCAGTACTTC.

The chain links TRBV3-1 (or the pseudogene TRBV3-2) to TRBJ1-2; D is perhaps TRBD1 (5 bases). V shed 4 bases and J shed 3 bases, with 6 bases lying between them. This CDR3 contains 12 residues. Germline lookup yields CDR1 LGHDT and CDR2 YNNKEL (reference sequence). CDR3 loop: CASSPGDYGYTF. In DNA form, the CDR3 reads TGTGCCAGCAGCCCGGGGGACTATGGCTACACCTTC.

The chain recombines TRBV19 with TRBJ2-1; 9 bases line up with TRBD2. V was clipped by 7 bases and J by 10 bases; unmatched bases: 14. The germline gives CDR1 LNHDA, CDR2 SQIVND (reference sequence). The CDR3 sequence is 15 residues long. This CDR3 is CASIKKAGGFYEQFF. The DNA of the CDR3 is TGTGCCAGTATCAAAAAGGCGGGAGGGTTTTACGAGCAGTTCTTC.

The chain has TRBV7-8 and TRBJ2-3; weak D call: TRBD2 (5 bases). CDR1 is SGHVS and CDR2 is FQNEAQ in the germline V gene. There are 14 residues in the CDR3. Trimming took 0 bases from V and 3 from J, leaving 7 bases between them. The CDR3 here is CASSLAGVTDTQYF. The CDR3 region has the DNA TGTGCCAGCAGCTTAGCGGGAGTGACAGATACGCAGTATTTT.

V and J are TRBV6-1 and TRBJ2-3, with 8 positions matching TRBD2. Trimming took 0 bases from V and 4 from J; bases not matched to a gene: 3. This CDR3 comprises 15 residues. The germline CDR1 and CDR2 sequences are MNHNS and SASEGT. The CDR3 bases are TGTGCCAGCAGTGAAGCCGGGACTAGGGCAGATACGCAGTATTTT. Its translation: CASSEAGTRADTQYF.

The V call is TRBV11-2, the J call TRBJ2-7; D possibly corresponds to TRBD2 (5 bases). Germline lookup yields CDR1 SGHAT and CDR2 FQNNGV. CDR3 length: 18 residues. V lost 5 bases and J 2 bases, leaving 25 bases between the germline ends. The CDR3 loop reads CASSQLMKTGKIAYEQYF. CDR3 nucleotides: TGTGCCAGCAGCCAACTGATGAAAACCGGGAAAATCGCCTACGAGCAGTACTTC.

To note about this clone: Mismatch with germline at one junction end may stem from a read error. V usage is TRBV6-5 and J usage is TRBJ2-2; possible D gene TRBD1, 6 bases. Looked up from germline, CDR1 is MNHEY and CDR2 is SVGAGI. The CDR3 runs to 15 residues. The CDR3 loop reads CVSSYLTGSTGELFF. CDR3 DNA: TGTGTCAGCAGTTACTTGACAGGATCCACCGGGGAGCTGTTTTTT.

The CDR3: CASSSDRGGEKLFF. CDR3 coding DNA: TGCGCCAGCAGCTCCGACAGGGGCGGTGAAAAACTGTTTTTT. The chain joins TRBV5-1 to TRBJ1-4, with 8 nucleotides matching TRBD1. The V and J ends lost 3 bases and 7 bases, in that order; junction bases with no gene match: 5. This CDR3 has 14 amino acids. CDR1 and CDR2 (germline): SGHRS, YFSETQ.

V and J are TRBV11-2 and TRBJ2-1; D is perhaps TRBD2 (6 bases). Trimming took off 1 base at V and 4 bases at J, with 20 bases between the two ends. The CDR3 spans 18 residues. Per germline, CDR1 SGHAT and CDR2 FQNNGV. The CDR3 coding sequence is TGTGCCAGCAGCTTAGCCCCAAAGGGACTGATCAAATACAATGAGCAGTTCTTC. Translation gives CASSLAPKGLIKYNEQFF.

This chain connects TRBV24-1 to TRBJ1-5; a weak D match, TRBD1 (6 bases). CDR1 and CDR2 from the germline V gene are KGHDR and SFDVKD. V was cut by 7 bases and J by 2 bases, with 11 bases left in between. The CDR3 is 14 residues long. Here the CDR3 DNA reads TGTGCCACCAGCCGGTCAGGGGGCAATCAGCCCCAGCATTTT. Protein: CATSRSGGNQPQHF.

In the case of this clone: Sequence at one end of the junction differs from germline and may be a read error. V and J are TRBV2 and TRBJ2-7; 7 bases are a match to TRBD1. The CDR3 is made up of 13 amino acids. In germline, CDR1 is SNHLY, CDR2 FYNNEI. The CDR3 coding sequence is TGTGCCAGCGGTGAAACAGGGGCCCACGAGCAGTACTTC. It specifies CASGETGAHEQYF.

This clone has at least ten counts. The J gene is TRBJ2-7, the V gene TRBV28; 8 bases are shared with TRBD2. Germline V gene lookup returns CDR1 MDHEN and CDR2 SYDVKM. The CDR3 runs 13 residues. V dropped 7 bases and J dropped 1; count of bases not matched to a gene: 3. The CDR3 DNA is TGTGCCAGCACGAGCGGGAGTTCCTACGAGCAGTACTTC. This sequence encodes CASTSGSSYEQYF.

The genes are TRBV5-1 and TRBJ2-6; no definite D call. Germline V gene sequence: CDR1 SGHRS, CDR2 YFSETQ. CDR3 length: 16 amino acids. V lost 0 bases and J lost 0, with 7 bases in between. The CDR3 here is CASSLVRFSGANVLTF. As DNA, the CDR3 is TGCGCCAGCAGCTTGGTTCGGTTCTCTGGGGCCAACGTCCTGACTTTC.

The chain recombines TRBV5-1 with TRBJ1-1; no clear D. The CDR3 consists of 12 residues. Germline CDR1 and CDR2: SGHRS and YFSETQ. V was cut by 0 bases and J by 14 bases, with 14 bases left in between. CDR3 in amino acids: CASSLEWGGRFF. For the CDR3, the DNA is TGCGCCAGCAGCTTGGAGTGGGGAGGTCGCTTCTTT.

The genes are TRBV4-1 and TRBJ1-2, with 9 positions matching TRBD1. The V gene's germline CDR1 is MGHRA and CDR2 YSYEKL. J gave up 5 bases and V 0 bases, and 4 bases lay outside the gene matches. This CDR3 region has 15 residues. The CDR3 protein is CASSQDGDRGYGYTF. The CDR3 nucleotides are TGCGCCAGCAGCCAAGATGGAGACAGGGGGTATGGCTACACCTTC.

The rearrangement joins TRBV19 to TRBJ2-1; a weak D match, TRBD2 (5 bases). The CDR3 runs 14 residues. Germline V CDR1 and CDR2: LNHDA, SQIVND (reference sequence). Trimming took 6 bases from V and 2 from J, leaving 11 bases between them. DNA for the CDR3: TGTGCCAGTAGGAAGAGGGCCACCTACAATGAGCAGTTCTTC. Protein product: CASRKRATYNEQFF. Looking up the rest from reference TRBV19 and TRBJ2-1 gives the full variable domain: DGGITQSPKYLFRKEGQNVTLSCEQNLNHDAMYWYRQDPGQGLRLIYYSQIVNDFQKGDIAEGYSVSREKKESFPLTVTSAQKNPTAFYLCASRKRATYNEQFFGPGTRLTVL.

In its sample, this clone was seen once. The rearrangement uses TRBV7-2 and TRBJ1-1; no definite D call. The CDR3 has 16 residues. V dropped 5 bases and J dropped 6 bases, with 22 bases sitting between them. Germline V gene data show CDR1 as SGHTA and CDR2 as FQGNSA. In DNA, the CDR3 is TGTGCCAGCAGCACGACCGCACAGAGAAGGTCCGCTGAAGCTTTCTTT. Amino acids: CASSTTAQRRSAEAFF.